Listed here are 24 T cell receptor beta chains from one sample, sequenced in a study of blood T cell repertoires in COVID-19. The method was immunoSEQ multiplex PCR; TCRdb's version includes in-frame clones alone and lacks a portion of them. The data hold some 300,000 clones, with roughly 87% observed a single time. The sequenced sample was PBMCs or T cells enriched from blood (not recorded which). These receptors came from a woman aged 25 to 39 who had recovered from COVID-19.

In this sample, this clone turned up once. J is TRBJ2-5 and V is TRBV7-9, with D maybe TRBD1 (7 bases). The CDR3 is 18 amino acids. Germline V gene lookup returns CDR1 SEHNR and CDR2 FQNEAQ (reference sequence). Trimming stripped 5 bases from V and 4 bases from J, with 26 bases between. CDR3 sequence (DNA): TGTGCCAGCAGCCCAATACTAGCTTGGAAGGGGGCTAGAGAGACCCAGTACTTC. This codes for CASSPILAWKGARETQYF.

The V call is TRBV5-1, the J call TRBJ1-1, with 9 bases aligning to TRBD1. The V and J ends lost 6 bases and 8 bases, in that order; junction bases with no gene match: 11. Germline lookup yields CDR1 SGHRS and CDR2 YFSETQ. The CDR3 loop spans 14 amino acids. The DNA for the CDR3 is TGCGCCAGCAACAACAGGGGGCTCACCGGGGAAGCTTTCTTT. Its translation: CASNNRGLTGEAFF.

The gene calls are TRBV7-9 and TRBJ2-1; 12 positions agree with TRBD2. Trimming at V came to 5 bases and at J to 11 bases, leaving 10 bases not matched to a gene. The CDR3 is 15 residues long. The V gene's germline CDR1 is SEHNR and CDR2 FQNEAQ (reference sequence). The CDR3 reads CASSPRTSGDYKQFF. CDR3 sequence (DNA): TGTGCCAGCAGCCCGCGGACTAGCGGGGATTATAAGCAGTTCTTC. The full variable domain, with the rest looked up from reference TRBV7-9 and TRBJ2-1, is DTGVSQNPRHKITKRGQNVTFRCDPISEHNRLYWYRQTLGQGPEFLTYFQNEAQLEKSRLLSDRFSAERPKGSFSTLEIQRTEQGDSAMYLCASSPRTSGDYKQFFGPGTRLTVL.

The V gene is TRBV2, the J gene TRBJ1-1, with D maybe TRBD1 (6 bases). The CDR3 sequence is 15 residues long. Germline CDR1 and CDR2: SNHLY and FYNNEI. Trimming took 4 bases from V and 3 from J, leaving 15 bases between them. CDR3 nucleotides: TGTGCCAGCAGTGCCTCCGGGGGGCGAGACACTGAAGCTTTCTTT. Translated, it gives CASSASGGRDTEAFF.

The chain links TRBV7-8 to TRBJ1-2; tentatively, D is TRBD1 (5 bases). V lost 0 bases and J 7 bases, leaving 9 bases between the germline ends. The CDR3 sequence is 13 residues long. The germline gives CDR1 SGHVS, CDR2 FQNEAQ. The CDR3 sequence: CASSLALTAGYTF. The CDR3 coding sequence is TGTGCCAGCAGCTTAGCGCTGACAGCTGGCTACACCTTC.

This chain links TRBV4-2 with TRBJ2-1; TRBD2 is a possible D gene (5 bases). The CDR3 totals 14 residues. The V gene lost 0 bases and the J gene lost 8 bases, with 11 bases spanning the gap. Per the germline V gene, CDR1 is LGHNA and CDR2 is YNFKEQ. The CDR3 spells CASSQDRGIDEQFF. CDR3 bases: TGTGCCAGCAGCCAAGACCGAGGGATCGATGAGCAGTTCTTC.

Here the CDR3 DNA reads TGTGCCAGCAGTGAACCCCAGTATAATTCACCCCTCCACTTT. Encoded protein: CASSEPQYNSPLHF. V and J are TRBV2 and TRBJ1-6, with D unresolved. The CDR3 is made up of 14 amino acids. CDR1 and CDR2 from the germline V gene are SNHLY and FYNNEI. Trimming cost V 2 bases and J 4 bases, with 6 bases left between them.

The chain links TRBV27 to TRBJ1-2; the match to TRBD1 covers 7 bases. Germline CDR1 MNHEY, CDR2 SMNVEV (reference sequence). Trimming cost V 0 bases and J 8 bases; bases outside gene matches: 12. CDR3 length equals 16 residues. The CDR3 DNA reads TGTGCCAGCAGTTTATCGGAGACAGGGAAGCTTGGGGGCTACACCTTC. This sequence encodes CASSLSETGKLGGYTF.

The chain employs TRBV5-1 and TRBJ1-2; 9 bases are a match to TRBD1. This CDR3 is built from 19 residues. Per germline, CDR1 SGHRS and CDR2 YFSETQ. V lost 0 bases and J lost 6; bases outside the gene matches: 18. CDR3 protein: CASSLGAGTGKSKSNGYTF. The CDR3, as DNA: TGCGCCAGCAGCTTGGGGGCCGGGACAGGGAAGAGCAAGAGCAATGGCTACACCTTC.

The V gene is TRBV28, the J gene TRBJ1-6; possible D gene TRBD1, 5 bases. The germline V and J ends were trimmed by 5 bases and 9 bases, with 17 bases remaining between them. This CDR3 contains 15 residues. Germline V lookup: CDR1 MDHEN, CDR2 SYDVKM. The CDR3 here is CASSGGGSRISPLHF. The CDR3 DNA follows: TGTGCCAGCAGTGGGGGGGGTAGTAGAATTTCACCCCTCCACTTT.

CDR3 sequence: CASTGGGGYTF. The CDR3 nucleotides read TGTGCCAGTACAGGGGGCGGTGGCTACACCTTC. V is TRBV2 and J is TRBJ1-2; 9 bases map to TRBD1. With 9 bases clipped from V and 7 bases from J, the junction kept 3 bases outside the gene matches. The CDR3 consists of 11 residues. CDR1 is SNHLY, CDR2 FYNNEI, per germline.

This clone was counted a few times. The rearrangement uses TRBV30 and TRBJ1-6; a weak D match, TRBD1 (5 bases). The CDR3 length is 14 residues. CDR1 GTSNPN and CDR2 SVGIG come from the germline V gene (reference sequence). Between the trimmed V and J ends, which lost 2 bases and 11 bases, there was a span of 16 bases. The CDR3 sequence: CAWSRLTDWAPLHF. Written as DNA, the CDR3 is TGTGCCTGGAGTCGGTTGACAGATTGGGCACCCCTCCACTTT.

On this clone itself: Relative to the germline gene, one junction end is altered; a read error may explain this. V and J are TRBV27 and TRBJ1-5; D call uncertain. CDR1 and CDR2 (germline): MNHEY, SMNVEV (reference sequence). The CDR3 consists of 16 residues. DNA for the CDR3: TGTGCTAGCAGAAAACTTTCCGGAGCCCTCAATCAGCCCCAGCATTTT. It codes for CASRKLSGALNQPQHF.

This clone showed up just once. The V call is TRBV5-1, the J call TRBJ1-1, with 8 bases matching TRBD1. V gave up 3 bases and J gave up 1 base; unmatched junction bases: 2. CDR1 and CDR2 (germline): SGHRS, YFSETQ. The CDR3 totals 14 residues. DNA of the CDR3: TGCGCCAGCAGCTATACAGGGGGGAACACTGAAGCTTTCTTT. As protein: CASSYTGGNTEAFF.

Remarks on this clone: Relative to the germline gene, one junction end is altered; a read error may explain this. This sequence joins TRBV7-7 and TRBJ2-5; possibly TRBD2 for D (6 bases). The CDR3 is 16 amino acids. Germline V gives CDR1 SSHAT, CDR2 FNYEAQ (reference sequence). The CDR3 spells CASSRLRAAAGETQYF. The CDR3 DNA reads as TGTGCTAGCAGCCGCCTCCGGGCAGCGGCGGGGGAGACCCAGTACTTC.

The gene calls are TRBV19 and TRBJ2-3; 7 bases are a match to TRBD2. The J segment lost 1 base and the V segment lost 6 bases, leaving 13 bases of the junction unmatched. From germline, CDR1 is LNHDA and CDR2 SQIVND (reference sequence). This CDR3 spans 17 amino acids. CDR3 nucleotide sequence: TGTGCCAGTAGCCTCTTCCAGACTAGCTTCGGCACAGATACGCAGTATTTT. This codes for CASSLFQTSFGTDTQYF. Combining the CDR3 with reference TRBV19 and TRBJ2-3 gives the whole variable domain DGGITQSPKYLFRKEGQNVTLSCEQNLNHDAMYWYRQDPGQGLRLIYYSQIVNDFQKGDIAEGYSVSREKKESFPLTVTSAQKNPTAFYLCASSLFQTSFGTDTQYFGPGTRLTVL.

The gene calls are TRBV6-5 and TRBJ2-1; 9 bases fit TRBD2. Germline trimming cut 6 bases from V and 4 bases from J; bases unmatched to any gene: 7. The germline V gene encodes CDR1 MNHEY and CDR2 SVGAGI. The CDR3 has 15 residues. CDR3 DNA sequence: TGTGCCAGCAGCTTAGCGGGGGCCCTATACAATGAGCAGTTCTTC. Residues: CASSLAGALYNEQFF.

The V and J genes are TRBV25-1 and TRBJ2-7, with a possible D match to TRBD2 (5 bases). Germline assignment: CDR1 MGHDK and CDR2 SYGVNS. This CDR3 contains 11 residues. The CDR3 reads CGSGLGYEQYF. CDR3 bases: TGTGGGAGCGGACTTGGATACGAGCAGTACTTC.

As DNA, the CDR3 is TGTGCCTACGGGCGGGGCGAATCTAGCTACACCTTC. It specifies CAYGRGESSYTF. The chain links TRBV30 to TRBJ1-2; perhaps TRBD1 as D (5 bases). The CDR3 is 12 residues long. With 7 bases removed from V and 9 bases from J, the gap between germline ends came to 18 bases. Germline loops: CDR1 GTSNPN, CDR2 SVGIG (reference sequence).

The CDR3 DNA reads TGTGCCAGCAGCTTAAACCCCTCGAGCCCTTCCTACGAGCAGTACTTC. This sequence encodes CASSLNPSSPSYEQYF. The chain combines TRBV7-9 with TRBJ2-7; no clear D. The CDR3 runs to 16 residues. Germline V gene sequence: CDR1 SEHNR, CDR2 FQNEAQ (reference sequence). V was shortened by 2 bases and J by 1 base, with 15 bases between the two germline ends.

This rearrangement joins TRBV9 to TRBJ2-2; 8 bases match TRBD2. Germline V lookup: CDR1 SGDLS, CDR2 YYNGEE. With V trimmed by 0 bases and J by 0 bases, 4 bases remained unmatched. The CDR3 is made up of 17 amino acids. For the CDR3, the DNA is TGTGCCAGCAGCGTAGCTGCGGGGGGAGCGAACACCGGGGAGCTGTTTTTT. Its protein is CASSVAAGGANTGELFF.

The chain recombines TRBV11-2 with TRBJ1-2, with 7 bases matching TRBD1. The ends lost 6 bases at V and 2 bases at J; junction bases unmatched: 9. Per the germline V gene, CDR1 is SGHAT and CDR2 is FQNNGV. The CDR3 loop spans 15 amino acids. The CDR3, as DNA: TGTGCCAGCAGGCGAACAGGGGCCCCAAACTATGGCTACACCTTC. Its protein product is CASRRTGAPNYGYTF.

This clone was observed a single time. The chain couples TRBV5-4 to TRBJ1-6; D is unresolved. V was cut by 7 bases and J by 8 bases, with 13 bases left in between. Germline V lookup: CDR1 SGHNT, CDR2 YYREEE (reference sequence). This CDR3 has 13 amino acids. This CDR3 reads CASGQVGDSPLHF. CDR3 coding DNA: TGTGCCAGCGGTCAGGTTGGTGATTCACCCCTCCACTTT.

The chain has TRBV7-2 and TRBJ1-2; TRBD1 agrees at 7 bases. V lost 5 bases to trimming and J lost 4 bases; unmatched junction nucleotides: 10. There are 15 residues in the CDR3. Germline V gives CDR1 SGHTA, CDR2 FQGNSA. The CDR3 sequence is CASSPRTGFGYGYTF. The CDR3, as DNA: TGTGCCAGCAGCCCAAGGACAGGTTTTGGCTATGGCTACACCTTC.